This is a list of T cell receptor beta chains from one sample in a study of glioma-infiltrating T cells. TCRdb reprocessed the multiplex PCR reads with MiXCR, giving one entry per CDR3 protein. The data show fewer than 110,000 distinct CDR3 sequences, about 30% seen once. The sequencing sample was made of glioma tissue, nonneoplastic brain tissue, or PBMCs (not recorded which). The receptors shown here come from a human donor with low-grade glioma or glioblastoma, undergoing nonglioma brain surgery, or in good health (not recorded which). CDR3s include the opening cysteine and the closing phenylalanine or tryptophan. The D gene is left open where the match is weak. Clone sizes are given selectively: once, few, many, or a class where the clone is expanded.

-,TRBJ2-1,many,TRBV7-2,TGTGCCAGCAGCTCGCGGACCATGAGTGAGCAGTTCTTC,CASSSRTMSEQFF
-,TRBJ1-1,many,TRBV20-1,TGCAGTGCTAGTCCCCGGGGGGCTCTTAAGGGGGGCACTGAAGCTTTCTTT,CSASPRGALKGGTEAFF
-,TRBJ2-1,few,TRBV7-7,TGTGCTAGCAGCTTAGGAGGGCTTGGGAACAATGAGCAGTTCTTC,CASSLGGLGNNEQFF
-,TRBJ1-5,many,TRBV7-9,TGTGCCAGCAGCTTTCTGGGCAATCAGCCCCAGCATTTT,CASSFLGNQPQHF
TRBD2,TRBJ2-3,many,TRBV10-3,TGTGCCATCAGTGAACTAGCGGGATCCACAGATACGCAGTATTTT,CAISELAGSTDTQYF
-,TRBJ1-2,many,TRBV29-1,TGCAGCGTGGCCGACTATGGCTACACCTTC,CSVADYGYTF
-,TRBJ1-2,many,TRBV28,TGTGCCAGCAGCACCGGTCTATATGGCTACACCTTC,CASSTGLYGYTF
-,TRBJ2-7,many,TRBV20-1,TGCAGTGCTCCGGGTCCCTCGGCAAGCTACGAGCAGTACTTC,CSAPGPSASYEQYF
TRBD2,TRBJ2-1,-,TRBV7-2,TGTGCCAGCAGCGGATCTTTCCTAGCGGGACCTTACAATGAGCAGTTCTTC,CASSGSFLAGPYNEQFF
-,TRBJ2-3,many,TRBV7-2,TGTGCCAGCAGCGCGGACAGATACACAGATACGCAGTATTTT,CASSADRYTDTQYF
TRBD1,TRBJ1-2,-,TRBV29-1,TGCAGCGTCGAGGGACAGGGATATGGCTACACCTTC,CSVEGQGYGYTF
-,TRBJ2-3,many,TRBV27,TGTGCCAGCCGATTAACTAGTTCCCATACGCAGTATTTT,CASRLTSSHTQYF
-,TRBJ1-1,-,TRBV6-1,TGTGCCAGCAGTAGGACTTTAGAGAACACTGAAGCTTTCTTT,CASSRTLENTEAFF
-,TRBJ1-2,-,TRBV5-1,TGCGCCAGCTCTGAACAGGGAAACTATGGCTACACCTTC,CASSEQGNYGYTF
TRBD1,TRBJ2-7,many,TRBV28,TGTGCCAGCAGTGGAACCGGGACAGGGGCCTACGAGCAGTACTTC,CASSGTGTGAYEQYF
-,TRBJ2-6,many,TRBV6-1,TGTGCCAGCAGTCAGACTTCTGGGGCCAACGTCCTGACTTTC,CASSQTSGANVLTF
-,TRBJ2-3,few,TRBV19,TGTGCCAGTAGTTCGGACGTAACTAGCACAGATACGCAGTATTTT,CASSSDVTSTDTQYF
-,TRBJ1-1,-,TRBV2,TGTGCCAGCAGTGAAGGGGGGGCGGTCACTGAAGCTTTCTTT,CASSEGGAVTEAFF
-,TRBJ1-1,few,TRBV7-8,TGTGCCAGCAGCTCTTTGGGGACACTGAGCACTGAAGCTTTCTTT,CASSSLGTLSTEAFF
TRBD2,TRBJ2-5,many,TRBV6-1,TGTGCCACAACTAGCGGGGGGGCCTCTAAGACCCAGTACTTC,CATTSGGASKTQYF